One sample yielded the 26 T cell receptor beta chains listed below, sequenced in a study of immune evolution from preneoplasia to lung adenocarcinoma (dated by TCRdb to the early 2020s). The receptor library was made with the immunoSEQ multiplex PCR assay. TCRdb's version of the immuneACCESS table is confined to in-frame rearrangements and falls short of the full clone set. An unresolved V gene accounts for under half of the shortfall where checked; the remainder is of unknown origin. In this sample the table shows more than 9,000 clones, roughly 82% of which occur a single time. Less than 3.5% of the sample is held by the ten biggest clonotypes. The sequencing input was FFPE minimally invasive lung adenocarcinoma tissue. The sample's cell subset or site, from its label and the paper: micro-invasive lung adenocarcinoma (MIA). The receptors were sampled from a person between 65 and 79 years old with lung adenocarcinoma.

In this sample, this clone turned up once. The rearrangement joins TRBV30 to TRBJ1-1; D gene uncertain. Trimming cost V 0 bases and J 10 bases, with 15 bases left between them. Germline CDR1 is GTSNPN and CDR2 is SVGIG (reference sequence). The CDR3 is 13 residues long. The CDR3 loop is CAWSVSGSEVAFF. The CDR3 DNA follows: TGTGCCTGGAGTGTGTCGGGGTCCGAAGTAGCTTTCTTT. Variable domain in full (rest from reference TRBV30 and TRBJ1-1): SQTIHQWPATLVQPVGSPLSLECTVEGTSNPNLYWYRQAAGRGLQLLFYSVGIGQISSEVPQNLSASRPQDRQFILSSKKLLLSDSGFYLCAWSVSGSEVAFFGQGTRLTVV.

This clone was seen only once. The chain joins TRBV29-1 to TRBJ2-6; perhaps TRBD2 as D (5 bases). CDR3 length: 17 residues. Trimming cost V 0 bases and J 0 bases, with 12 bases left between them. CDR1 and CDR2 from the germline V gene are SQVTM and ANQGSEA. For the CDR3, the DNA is TGCAGCGTTGAAGATGGCCGGGGTTCCTCTGGGGCCAACGTCCTGACTTTC. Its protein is CSVEDGRGSSGANVLTF.

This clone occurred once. The CDR3 DNA is TGTGCCAGCAGCTTAATAAACAGGGGCTCCTACAATGAGCAGTTCTTC. Protein: CASSLINRGSYNEQFF. The chain couples TRBV7-9 to TRBJ2-1, with 7 nucleotides matching TRBD1. Per germline, CDR1 SEHNR and CDR2 FQNEAQ (reference sequence). Trimming at V came to 2 bases and at J to 0 bases, leaving 4 bases not matched to a gene. There are 16 residues in the CDR3.

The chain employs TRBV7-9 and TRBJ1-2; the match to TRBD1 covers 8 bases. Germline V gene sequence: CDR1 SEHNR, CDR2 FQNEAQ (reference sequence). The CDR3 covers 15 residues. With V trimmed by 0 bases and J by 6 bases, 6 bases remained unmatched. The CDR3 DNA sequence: TGTGCCAGCAGCTTAGCTAGTGGGACAGGCGATGGCTACACCTTC. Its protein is CASSLASGTGDGYTF.

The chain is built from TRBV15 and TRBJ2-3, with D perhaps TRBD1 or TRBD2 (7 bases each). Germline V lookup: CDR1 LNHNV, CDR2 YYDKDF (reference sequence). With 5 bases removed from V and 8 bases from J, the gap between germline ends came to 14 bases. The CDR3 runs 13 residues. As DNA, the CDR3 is TGTGCCACCAGCCAGGGAGGGGGCGGTACGCAGTATTTT. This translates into CATSQGGGGTQYF.

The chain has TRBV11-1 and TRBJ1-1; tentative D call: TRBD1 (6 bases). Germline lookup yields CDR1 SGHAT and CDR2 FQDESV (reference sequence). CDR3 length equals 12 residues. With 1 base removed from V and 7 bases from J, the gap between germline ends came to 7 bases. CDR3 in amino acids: CASSLETGEAFF. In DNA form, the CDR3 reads TGTGCCAGCAGCTTAGAGACAGGTGAAGCTTTCTTT.

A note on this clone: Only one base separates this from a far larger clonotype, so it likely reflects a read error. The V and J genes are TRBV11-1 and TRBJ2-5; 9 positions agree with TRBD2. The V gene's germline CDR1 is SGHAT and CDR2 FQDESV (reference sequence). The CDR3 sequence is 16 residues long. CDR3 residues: CASSFGTSRNQEIQYF. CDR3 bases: TGTGCCAGCAGCTTTGGGACTAGCAGAAACCAAGAGATCCAGTACTTC.

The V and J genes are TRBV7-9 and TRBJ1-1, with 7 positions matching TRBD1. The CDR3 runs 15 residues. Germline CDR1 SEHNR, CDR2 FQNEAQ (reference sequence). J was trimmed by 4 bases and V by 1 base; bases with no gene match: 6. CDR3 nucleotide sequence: TGTGCCAGCAGCTTAGGGTCAGGGGGGGTCACTGAAGCTTTCTTT. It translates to CASSLGSGGVTEAFF.

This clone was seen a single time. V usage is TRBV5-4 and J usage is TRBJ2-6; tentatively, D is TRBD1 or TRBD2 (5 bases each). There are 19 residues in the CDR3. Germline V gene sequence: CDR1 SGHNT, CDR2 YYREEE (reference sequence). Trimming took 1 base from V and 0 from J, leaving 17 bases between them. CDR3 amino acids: CASSLNQGSGASGANVLTF. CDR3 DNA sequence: TGTGCCAGCAGCTTGAATCAGGGCAGCGGAGCCTCTGGGGCCAACGTCCTGACTTTC.

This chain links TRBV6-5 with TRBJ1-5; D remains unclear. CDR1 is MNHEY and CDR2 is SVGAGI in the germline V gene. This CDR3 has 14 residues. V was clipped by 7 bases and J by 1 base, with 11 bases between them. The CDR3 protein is CASKESLSNQPQHF. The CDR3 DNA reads TGTGCCAGCAAGGAGAGCCTCAGCAATCAGCCCCAGCATTTT.

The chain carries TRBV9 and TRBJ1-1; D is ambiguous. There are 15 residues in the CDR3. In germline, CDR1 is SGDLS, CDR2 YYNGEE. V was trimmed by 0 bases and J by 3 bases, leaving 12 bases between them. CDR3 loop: CASSVERGPDTEAFF. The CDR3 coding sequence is TGTGCCAGCAGCGTAGAACGAGGGCCAGACACTGAAGCTTTCTTT.

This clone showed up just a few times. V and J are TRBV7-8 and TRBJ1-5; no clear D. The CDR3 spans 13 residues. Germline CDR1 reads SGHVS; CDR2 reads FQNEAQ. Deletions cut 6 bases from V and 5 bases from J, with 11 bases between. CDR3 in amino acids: CASRPGGDQPQHF. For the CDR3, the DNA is TGTGCCAGCAGACCGGGAGGCGATCAGCCCCAGCATTTT.

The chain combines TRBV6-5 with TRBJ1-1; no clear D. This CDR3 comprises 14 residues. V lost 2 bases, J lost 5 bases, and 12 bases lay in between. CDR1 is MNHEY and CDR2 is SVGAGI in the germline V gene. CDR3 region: CASSYGRLSTEAFF. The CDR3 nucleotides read TGTGCCAGCAGTTACGGCCGGTTATCGACTGAAGCTTTCTTT.

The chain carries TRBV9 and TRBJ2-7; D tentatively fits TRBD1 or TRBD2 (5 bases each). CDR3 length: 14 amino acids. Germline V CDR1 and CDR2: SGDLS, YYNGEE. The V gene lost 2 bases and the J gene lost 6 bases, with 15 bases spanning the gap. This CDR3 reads CASSVQLRGSEQYF. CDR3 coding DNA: TGTGCCAGCAGCGTCCAACTACGGGGCAGCGAGCAGTACTTC. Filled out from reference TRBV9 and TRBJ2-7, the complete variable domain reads DSGVTQTPKHLITATGQRVTLRCSPRSGDLSVYWYQQSLDQGLQFLIQYYNGEERAKGNILERFSAQQFPDLHSELNLSSLELGDSALYFCASSVQLRGSEQYFGPGTRLTVT.

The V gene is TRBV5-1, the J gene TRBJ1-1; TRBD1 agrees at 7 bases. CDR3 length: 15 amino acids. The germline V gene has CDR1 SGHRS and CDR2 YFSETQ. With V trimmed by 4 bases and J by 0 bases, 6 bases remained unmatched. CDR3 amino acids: CASSPLGTVNTEAFF. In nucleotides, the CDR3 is TGCGCCAGCAGCCCTCTAGGGACAGTGAACACTGAAGCTTTCTTT. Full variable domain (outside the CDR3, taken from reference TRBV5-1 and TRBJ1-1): KAGVTQTPRYLIKTRGQQVTLSCSPISGHRSVSWYQQTPGQGLQFLFEYFSETQRNKGNFPGRFSGRQFSNSRSEMNVSTLELGDSALYLCASSPLGTVNTEAFFGQGTRLTVV.

The CDR3 DNA sequence: TGTGCCAGCAGGCAGTTCTCTGGGGCCAACGTCCTGACTTTC. This sequence encodes CASRQFSGANVLTF. The gene calls are TRBV11-3 and TRBJ2-6, with D unclear. V was trimmed by 6 bases and J by 0 bases, leaving 6 bases between them. In germline, CDR1 is SGHNT, CDR2 YENEEA. The CDR3 is 14 amino acids.

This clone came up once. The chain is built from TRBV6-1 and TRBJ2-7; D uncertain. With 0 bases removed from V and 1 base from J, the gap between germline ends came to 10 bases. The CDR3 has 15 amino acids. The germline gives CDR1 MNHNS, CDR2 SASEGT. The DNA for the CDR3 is TGTGCCAGCAGTGAAGCGCTAGTCGCATCCTACGAGCAGTACTTC. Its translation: CASSEALVASYEQYF.

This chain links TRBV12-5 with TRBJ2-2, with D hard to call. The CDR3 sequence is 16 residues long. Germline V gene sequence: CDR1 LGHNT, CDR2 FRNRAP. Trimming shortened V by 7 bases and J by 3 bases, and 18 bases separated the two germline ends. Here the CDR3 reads CASDFSELSHTGELFF. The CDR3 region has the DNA TGTGCTAGTGACTTCTCGGAGTTATCGCACACCGGGGAGCTGTTTTTT.

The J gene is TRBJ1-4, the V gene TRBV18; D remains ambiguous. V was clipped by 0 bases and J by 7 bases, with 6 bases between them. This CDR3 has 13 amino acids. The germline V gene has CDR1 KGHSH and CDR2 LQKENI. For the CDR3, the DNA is TGTGCCAGCTCACCACCGGCATTTGAAAAACTGTTTTTT. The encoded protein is CASSPPAFEKLFF.

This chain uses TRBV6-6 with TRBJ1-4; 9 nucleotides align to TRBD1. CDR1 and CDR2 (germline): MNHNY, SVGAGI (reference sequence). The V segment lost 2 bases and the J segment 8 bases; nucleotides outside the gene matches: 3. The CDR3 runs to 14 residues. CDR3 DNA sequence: TGTGCCAGCAGTTACGCGGGACAGGGCGAAAAACTGTTTTTT. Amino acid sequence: CASSYAGQGEKLFF.

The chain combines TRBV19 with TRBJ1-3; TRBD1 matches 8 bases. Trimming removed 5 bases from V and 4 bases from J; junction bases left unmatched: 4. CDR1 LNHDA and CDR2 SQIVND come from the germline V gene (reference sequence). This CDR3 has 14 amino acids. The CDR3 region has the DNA TGTGCCAGTAGTTCATGGGACAGGGGAAACACCATATATTTT. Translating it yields CASSSWDRGNTIYF.

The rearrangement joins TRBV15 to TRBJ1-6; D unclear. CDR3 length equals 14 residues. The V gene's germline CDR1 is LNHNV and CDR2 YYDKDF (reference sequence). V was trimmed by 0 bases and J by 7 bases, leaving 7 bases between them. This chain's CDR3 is CATSRDDGNSPLHF. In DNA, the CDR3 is TGTGCCACCAGCAGAGATGATGGGAATTCACCCCTCCACTTT.

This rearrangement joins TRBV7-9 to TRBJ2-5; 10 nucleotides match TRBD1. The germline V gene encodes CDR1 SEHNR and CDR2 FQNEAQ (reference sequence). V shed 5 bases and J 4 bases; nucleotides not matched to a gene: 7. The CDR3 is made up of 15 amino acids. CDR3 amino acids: CASSDGTGEGETQYF. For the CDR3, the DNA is TGTGCCAGCAGCGACGGGACAGGGGAAGGAGAGACCCAGTACTTC.

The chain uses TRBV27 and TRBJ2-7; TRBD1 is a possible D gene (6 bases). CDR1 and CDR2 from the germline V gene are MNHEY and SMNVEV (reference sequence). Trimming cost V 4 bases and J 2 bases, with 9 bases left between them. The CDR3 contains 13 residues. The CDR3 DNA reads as TGTGCCAGCAGTTACGACAGGACCTACGAGCAGTACTTC. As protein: CASSYDRTYEQYF.

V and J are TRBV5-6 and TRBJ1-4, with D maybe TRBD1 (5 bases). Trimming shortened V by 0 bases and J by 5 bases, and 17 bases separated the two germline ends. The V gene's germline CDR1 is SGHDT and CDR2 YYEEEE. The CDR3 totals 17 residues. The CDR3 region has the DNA TGTGCCAGCAGCTTGGCCGATGGGGCGGAGGGGAATGAAAAACTGTTTTTT. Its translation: CASSLADGAEGNEKLFF.

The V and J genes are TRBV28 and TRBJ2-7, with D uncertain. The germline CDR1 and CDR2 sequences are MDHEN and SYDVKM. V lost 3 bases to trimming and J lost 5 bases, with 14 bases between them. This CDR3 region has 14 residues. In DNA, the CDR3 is TGTGCCAGCAGTTTCTATCTGGGATTAGACGAGCAGTACTTC. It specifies CASSFYLGLDEQYF.